The next 5 T cell receptor beta chains were all read from a single sample in a study of Ad26.COV2.S vaccination and SARS-CoV-2 variants. Noted treatment: approximately 18 received Ad26.COV2.S at low or high dose, single or two shots; 5 received placebo; per-sample allocation not given. Sampling occurred on day 63 after the first vaccine or placebo injection. This table comes from immunoSEQ multiplex PCR, and its TCRdb copy is limited to in-frame clones, with some not included. The sample has roughly 700,000 clones; around 92% are singletons. The starting material was peripheral blood, obtained in a trial of Ad26.COV2.S vaccine versus placebo. All receptors come from a person between 18 and 65 years old who received the Ad26.COV2.S COVID-19 vaccine or a placebo.

The CDR3 sequence is CASRSDSGPTGELFF. CDR3 DNA: TGCGCCAGCAGGTCCGACTCAGGCCCCACCGGGGAGCTGTTTTTT. This chain joins TRBV5-1 and TRBJ2-2, with no clear D. CDR1 and CDR2 (germline): SGHRS, YFSETQ. The CDR3 consists of 15 residues. V dropped 5 bases and J dropped 4 bases, with 15 bases sitting between them.

The chain employs TRBV7-2 and TRBJ2-7, with TRBD2 matching 8 bases. The CDR3 is 15 residues long. V lost 1 base to trimming and J lost 3 bases; unmatched junction nucleotides: 5. Germline-derived CDR1 and CDR2 are SGHTA and FQGNSA. CDR3 amino acids: CASSLGATSDYEQYF. CDR3 DNA: TGTGCCAGCAGCTTAGGGGCGACTAGCGACTACGAGCAGTACTTC.

The chain combines TRBV19 with TRBJ1-2; TRBD1 matches 7 bases. Germline V gene data show CDR1 as LNHDA and CDR2 as SQIVND (reference sequence). V was pared by 2 bases and J by 0 bases, with 3 bases of the junction left unmatched. The CDR3 is 15 amino acids. The CDR3 reads CASSIRQGSNYGYTF. In DNA, the CDR3 is TGTGCCAGTAGTATACGACAGGGCTCTAACTATGGCTACACCTTC. Using reference TRBV19 and TRBJ1-2 for the parts outside the CDR3, the full variable domain is DGGITQSPKYLFRKEGQNVTLSCEQNLNHDAMYWYRQDPGQGLRLIYYSQIVNDFQKGDIAEGYSVSREKKESFPLTVTSAQKNPTAFYLCASSIRQGSNYGYTFGSGTRLTVV.

J is TRBJ2-1 and V is TRBV12-3 or TRBV12-4; 7 positions match TRBD1. This CDR3 region has 13 residues. V trimming: 6 bases; J trimming: 10 bases; junction bases outside the gene matches: 9. CDR3 sequence (DNA): TGTGCCAGCAGCCCCGGACAGGTCCAGGAGCAGTTCTTC. This translates into CASSPGQVQEQFF.

This rearrangement joins TRBV30 to TRBJ1-4; D call uncertain. Trimming pared 0 bases from V and 7 bases from J, leaving 12 bases between. Germline V gene sequence: CDR1 GTSNPN, CDR2 SVGIG (reference sequence). This CDR3 has 14 residues. CDR3 DNA sequence: TGTGCCTGGAGTGTACCTGTGGGCAGTGAAAAACTGTTTTTT. Translated, it gives CAWSVPVGSEKLFF. Together with reference TRBV30 and TRBJ1-4, the CDR3 gives the full variable domain: SQTIHQWPATLVQPVGSPLSLECTVEGTSNPNLYWYRQAAGRGLQLLFYSVGIGQISSEVPQNLSASRPQDRQFILSSKKLLLSDSGFYLCAWSVPVGSEKLFFGSGTQLSVL.